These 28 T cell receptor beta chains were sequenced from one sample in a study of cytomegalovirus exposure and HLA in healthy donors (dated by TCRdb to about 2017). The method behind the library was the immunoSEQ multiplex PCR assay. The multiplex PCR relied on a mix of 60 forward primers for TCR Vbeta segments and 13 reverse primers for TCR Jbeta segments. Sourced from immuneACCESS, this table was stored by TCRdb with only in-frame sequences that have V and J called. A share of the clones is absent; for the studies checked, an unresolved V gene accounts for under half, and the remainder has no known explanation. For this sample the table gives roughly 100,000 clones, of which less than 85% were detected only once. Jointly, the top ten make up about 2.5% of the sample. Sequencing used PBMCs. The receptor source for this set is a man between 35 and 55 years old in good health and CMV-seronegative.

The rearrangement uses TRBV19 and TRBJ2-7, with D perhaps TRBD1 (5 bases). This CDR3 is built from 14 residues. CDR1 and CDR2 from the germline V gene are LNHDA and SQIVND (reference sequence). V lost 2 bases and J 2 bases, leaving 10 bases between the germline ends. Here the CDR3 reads CASSIRGFPYEQYF. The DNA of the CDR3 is TGTGCCAGTAGTATAAGGGGATTCCCCTACGAGCAGTACTTC.

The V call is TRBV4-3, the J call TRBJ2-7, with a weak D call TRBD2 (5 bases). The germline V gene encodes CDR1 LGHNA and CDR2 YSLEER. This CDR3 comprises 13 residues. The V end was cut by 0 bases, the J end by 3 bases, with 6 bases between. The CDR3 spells CASSQDGGYEQYF. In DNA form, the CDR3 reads TGCGCCAGCAGCCAAGATGGAGGCTACGAGCAGTACTTC.

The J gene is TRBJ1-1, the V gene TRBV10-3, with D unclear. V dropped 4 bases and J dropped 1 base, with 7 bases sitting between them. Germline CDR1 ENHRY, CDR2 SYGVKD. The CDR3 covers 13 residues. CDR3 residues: CAISGHQNTEAFF. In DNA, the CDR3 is TGTGCCATCAGTGGACACCAGAACACTGAAGCTTTCTTT.

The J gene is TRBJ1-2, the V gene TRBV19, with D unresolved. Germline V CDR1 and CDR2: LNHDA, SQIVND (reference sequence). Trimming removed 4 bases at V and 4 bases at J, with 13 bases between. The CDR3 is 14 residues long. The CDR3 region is CASSTRGHPYGYTF. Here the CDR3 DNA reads TGTGCCAGTAGTACCCGAGGGCACCCCTATGGCTACACCTTC.

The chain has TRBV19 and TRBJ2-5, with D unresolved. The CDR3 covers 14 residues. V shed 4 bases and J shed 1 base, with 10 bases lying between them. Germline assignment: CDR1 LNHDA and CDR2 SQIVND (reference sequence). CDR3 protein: CASSTASIQETQYF. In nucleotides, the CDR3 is TGTGCCAGTAGTACAGCGTCGATCCAAGAGACCCAGTACTTC.

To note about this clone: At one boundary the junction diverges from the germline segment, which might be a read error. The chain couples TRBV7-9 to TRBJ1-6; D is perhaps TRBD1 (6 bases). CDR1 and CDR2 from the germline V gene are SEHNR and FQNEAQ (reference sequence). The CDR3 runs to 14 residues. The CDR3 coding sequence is TGTTCCAGCAGCTTGGACAGTTGGAATTCACCCCTCCACTTT. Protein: CSSSLDSWNSPLHF.

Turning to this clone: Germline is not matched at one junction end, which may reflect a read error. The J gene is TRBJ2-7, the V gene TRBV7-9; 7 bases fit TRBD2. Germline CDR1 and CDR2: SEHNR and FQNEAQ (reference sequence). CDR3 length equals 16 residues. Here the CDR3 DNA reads TGTTCCAGCAGCCCGGGGAGGGGACCGCTACCCTACGAGCAGTACTTC. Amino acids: CSSSPGRGPLPYEQYF.

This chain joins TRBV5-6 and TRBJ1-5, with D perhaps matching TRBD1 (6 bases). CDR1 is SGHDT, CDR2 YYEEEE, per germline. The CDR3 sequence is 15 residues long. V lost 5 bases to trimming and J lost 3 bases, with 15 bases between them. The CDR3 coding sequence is TGTGCCAGCAGTCTACAGGGTTATAACAATCAGCCCCAGCATTTT. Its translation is CASSLQGYNNQPQHF.

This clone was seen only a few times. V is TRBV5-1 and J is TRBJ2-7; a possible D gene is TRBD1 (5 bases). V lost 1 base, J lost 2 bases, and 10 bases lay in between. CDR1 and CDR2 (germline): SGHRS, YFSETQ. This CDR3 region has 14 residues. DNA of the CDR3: TGCGCCAGCAGCTTGTACAGGTACGCCTACGAGCAGTACTTC. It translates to CASSLYRYAYEQYF.

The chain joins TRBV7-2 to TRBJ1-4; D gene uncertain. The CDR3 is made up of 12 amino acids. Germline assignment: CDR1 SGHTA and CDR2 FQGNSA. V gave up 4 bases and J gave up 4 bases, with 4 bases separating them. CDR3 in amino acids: CASSYSNEKLFF. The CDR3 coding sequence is TGTGCCAGCAGCTATAGTAATGAAAAACTGTTTTTT.

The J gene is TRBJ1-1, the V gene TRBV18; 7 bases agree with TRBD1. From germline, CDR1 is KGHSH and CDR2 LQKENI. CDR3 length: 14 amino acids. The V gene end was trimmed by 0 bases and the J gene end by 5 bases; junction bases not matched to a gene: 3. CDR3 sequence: CASSPPTGPTEAFF. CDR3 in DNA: TGTGCCAGCTCACCACCGACAGGGCCGACTGAAGCTTTCTTT.

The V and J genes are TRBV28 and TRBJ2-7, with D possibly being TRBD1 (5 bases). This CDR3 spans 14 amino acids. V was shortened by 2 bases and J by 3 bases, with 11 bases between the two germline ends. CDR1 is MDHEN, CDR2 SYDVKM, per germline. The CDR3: CASSLTQASYEQYF. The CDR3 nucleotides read TGTGCCAGCAGTTTAACACAGGCCAGCTACGAGCAGTACTTC.

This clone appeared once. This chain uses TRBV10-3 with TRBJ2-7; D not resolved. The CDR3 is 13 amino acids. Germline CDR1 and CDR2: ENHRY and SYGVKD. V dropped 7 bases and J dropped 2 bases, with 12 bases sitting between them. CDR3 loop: CAINDKSAYEQYF. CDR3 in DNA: TGTGCCATCAATGACAAGTCGGCCTACGAGCAGTACTTC.

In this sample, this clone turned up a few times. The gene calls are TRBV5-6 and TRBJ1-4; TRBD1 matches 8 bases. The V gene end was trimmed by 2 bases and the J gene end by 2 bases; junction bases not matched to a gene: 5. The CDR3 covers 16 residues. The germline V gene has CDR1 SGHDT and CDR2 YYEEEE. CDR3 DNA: TGTGCCAGCAGCTTCCGACAGGGGTGGACTAATGAAAAACTGTTTTTT. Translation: CASSFRQGWTNEKLFF. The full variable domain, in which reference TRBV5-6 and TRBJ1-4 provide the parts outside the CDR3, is DAGVTQSPTHLIKTRGQQVTLRCSPKSGHDTVSWYQQALGQGPQFIFQYYEEEERQRGNFPDRFSGHQFPNYSSELNVNALLLGDSALYLCASSFRQGWTNEKLFFGSGTQLSVL.

The CDR3 region is CASSEFAGGDGEQFF. DNA for the CDR3: TGCGCCAGCAGTGAGTTCGCCGGAGGAGATGGTGAGCAGTTCTTC. The chain uses TRBV10-2 and TRBJ2-1; TRBD2 is a possible D gene (5 bases). CDR1 is WSHSY, CDR2 SAAADI, per germline. The V end was cut by 1 base, the J end by 9 bases, with 16 bases between. The CDR3 sequence is 15 residues long.

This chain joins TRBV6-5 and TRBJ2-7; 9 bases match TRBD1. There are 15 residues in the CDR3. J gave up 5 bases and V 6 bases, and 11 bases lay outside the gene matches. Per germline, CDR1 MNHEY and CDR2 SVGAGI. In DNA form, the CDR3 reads TGTGCCAGCAGCCTCACGGGACAGGGTGCGAACGAGCAGTACTTC. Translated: CASSLTGQGANEQYF.

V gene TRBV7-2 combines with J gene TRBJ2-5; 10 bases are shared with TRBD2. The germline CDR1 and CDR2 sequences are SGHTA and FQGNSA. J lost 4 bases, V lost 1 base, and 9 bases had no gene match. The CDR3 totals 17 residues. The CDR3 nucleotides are TGTGCCAGCAGCTTAGATCCGGGACTAGCGTACCCAGAGACCCAGTACTTC. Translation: CASSLDPGLAYPETQYF. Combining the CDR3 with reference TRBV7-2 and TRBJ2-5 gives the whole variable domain GAGVSQSPSNKVTEKGKDVELRCDPISGHTALYWYRQSLGQGLEFLIYFQGNSAPDKSGLPSDRFSAERTGGSVSTLTIQRTQQEDSAVYLCASSLDPGLAYPETQYFGPGTRLLVL.

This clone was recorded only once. CDR3 protein: CASSQGDRRGARVYTF. In nucleotides, the CDR3 is TGTGCCAGCAGCCAAGGGGACCGGAGGGGCGCCCGGGTCTACACCTTC. The V gene is TRBV4-2, the J gene TRBJ1-2, with a weak D call TRBD1 (5 bases). Looked up from germline, CDR1 is LGHNA and CDR2 is YNFKEQ. The CDR3 spans 16 residues. V lost 1 base and J lost 10, with 22 bases in between.

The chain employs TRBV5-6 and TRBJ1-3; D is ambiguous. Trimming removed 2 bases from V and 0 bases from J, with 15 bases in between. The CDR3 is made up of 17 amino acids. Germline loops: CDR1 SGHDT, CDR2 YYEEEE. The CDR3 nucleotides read TGTGCCAGCAGCTTTTACTCTTCTAGGAGCTCTGGAAACACCATATATTTT. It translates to CASSFYSSRSSGNTIYF.

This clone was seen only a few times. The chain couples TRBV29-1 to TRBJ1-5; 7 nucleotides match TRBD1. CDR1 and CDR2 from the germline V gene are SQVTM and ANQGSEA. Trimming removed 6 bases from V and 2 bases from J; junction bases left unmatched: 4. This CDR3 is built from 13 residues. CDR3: CSVRTGGNQPQHF. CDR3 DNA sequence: TGCAGCGTAAGAACAGGGGGCAATCAGCCCCAGCATTTT.

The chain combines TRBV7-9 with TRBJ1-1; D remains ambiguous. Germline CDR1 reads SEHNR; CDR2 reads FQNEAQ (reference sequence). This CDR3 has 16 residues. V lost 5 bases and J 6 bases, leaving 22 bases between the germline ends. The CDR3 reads CASSPVERGPYSEAFF. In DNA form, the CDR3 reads TGTGCCAGCAGCCCGGTAGAACGGGGTCCGTACTCTGAAGCTTTCTTT. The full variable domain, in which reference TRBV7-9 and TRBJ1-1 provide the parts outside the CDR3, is DTGVSQNPRHKITKRGQNVTFRCDPISEHNRLYWYRQTLGQGPEFLTYFQNEAQLEKSRLLSDRFSAERPKGSFSTLEIQRTEQGDSAMYLCASSPVERGPYSEAFFGQGTRLTVV.

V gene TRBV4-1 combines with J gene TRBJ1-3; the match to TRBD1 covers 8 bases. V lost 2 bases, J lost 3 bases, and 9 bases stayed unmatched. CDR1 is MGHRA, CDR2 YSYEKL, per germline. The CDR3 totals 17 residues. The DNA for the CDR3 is TGCGCCAGCAGCCAACCTGCAGGACAGGGCCGTGGAAACACCATATATTTT. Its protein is CASSQPAGQGRGNTIYF.

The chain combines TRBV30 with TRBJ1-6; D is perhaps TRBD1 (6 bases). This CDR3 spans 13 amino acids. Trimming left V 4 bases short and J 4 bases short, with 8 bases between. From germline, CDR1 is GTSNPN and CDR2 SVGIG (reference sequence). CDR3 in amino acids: CAWTGQYNSPLHF. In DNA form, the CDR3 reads TGTGCCTGGACAGGACAGTATAATTCACCCCTCCACTTT.

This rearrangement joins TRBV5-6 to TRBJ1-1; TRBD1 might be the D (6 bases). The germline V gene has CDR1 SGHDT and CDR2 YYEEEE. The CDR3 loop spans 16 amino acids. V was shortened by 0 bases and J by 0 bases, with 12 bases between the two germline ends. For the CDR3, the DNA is TGTGCCAGCAGCTTGGGGCTTTGGGGGCTGAACACTGAAGCTTTCTTT. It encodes CASSLGLWGLNTEAFF.

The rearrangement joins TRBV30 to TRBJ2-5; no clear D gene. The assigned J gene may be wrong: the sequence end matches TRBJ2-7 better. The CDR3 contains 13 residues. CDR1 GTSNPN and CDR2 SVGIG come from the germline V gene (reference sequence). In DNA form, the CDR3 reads TGTGCCTGGACTATGTATGGGTACTACGAGCAGTACTTC. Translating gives CAWTMYGYYEQYF.

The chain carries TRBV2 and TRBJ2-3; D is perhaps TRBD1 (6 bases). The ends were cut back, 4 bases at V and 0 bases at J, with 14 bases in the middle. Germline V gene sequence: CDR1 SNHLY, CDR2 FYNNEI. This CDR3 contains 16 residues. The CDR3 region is CASSASGTLSTDTQYF. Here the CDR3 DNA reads TGTGCCAGCAGTGCTTCCGGGACACTGAGCACAGATACGCAGTATTTT.

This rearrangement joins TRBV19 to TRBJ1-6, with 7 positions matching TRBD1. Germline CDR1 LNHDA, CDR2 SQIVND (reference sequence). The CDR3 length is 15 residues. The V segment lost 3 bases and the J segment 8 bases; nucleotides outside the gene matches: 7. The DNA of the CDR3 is TGTGCCAGTAGTATTCACGGCCAGGGGGATTCACCCCTCCACTTT. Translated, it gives CASSIHGQGDSPLHF.

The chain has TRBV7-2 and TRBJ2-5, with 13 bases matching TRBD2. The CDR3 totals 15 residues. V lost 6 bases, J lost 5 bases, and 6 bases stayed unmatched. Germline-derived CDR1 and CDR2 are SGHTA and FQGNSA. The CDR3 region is CASRSTSGGAETQYF. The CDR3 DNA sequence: TGTGCCAGCAGAAGCACTAGCGGGGGGGCGGAGACCCAGTACTTC.